Detailed here is one T cell receptor beta chain. Its cognate antigen is unknown. These data originate in a study of cytomegalovirus exposure and HLA in healthy donors. About the study: In an early release, HLA-typed donors contributed approximately 82 million unique TCR sequences.

PCR used 60 Vbeta primers and 13 Jbeta primers. TCRdb's copy holds only in-frame clones and misses some; the assay was immunoSEQ multiplex PCR. This sample's table has roughly 120,000 clones. Germline V gene data show CDR1 as MNHEY and CDR2 as SMNVEV (reference sequence). The CDR3 length is 14 residues. V dropped 5 bases and J dropped 0 bases, with 10 bases sitting between them. Study-wide results and limits: The availability of immune exposure information extended only to CMV serostatus. The CMV antigen specificity of a few CMV-associated chains was confirmed through in vitro analysis.

The sample consisted of PBMCs. The chain carries TRBV27 and TRBJ1-1; no clear D. The clonotype comes from a man aged 18-30 years in good health and CMV-seronegative. The DNA of the CDR3 is TGTGCCAGCAGTCACCAAGAGGTGAACACTGAAGCTTTCTTT. Translated, it gives CASSHQEVNTEAFF.